The rows below give T cell receptor beta chains drawn from one sample of a study of T cells in localized non-small cell lung cancer. Generated by immunoSEQ multiplex PCR, the TCRdb table keeps only in-frame clones and is missing some. The data contain 9,500 to 11,000 clones, 90% of them singletons. Sequencing used peripheral blood, obtained before any cancer treatment. The receptors come from an older male donor with stage III lung adenocarcinoma. Both conserved end residues are part of each CDR3. The D gene is left open where the match is weak. Clone size is not always given. Where it is, it says once, few, many or a class for expanded clones.

CDR3nt	CDR3aa	v_gene	j_gene	abundance	d_gene
TGTGCCAGCAGCCCTGGGACTCCAGAGCAGTACTTC	CASSPGTPEQYF	TRBV7-2	TRBJ2-7	-	-
TGTGCCAGCACCCCGGCCTCTGGGGCCAACGTCCTGACTTTC	CASTPASGANVLTF	TRBV6-5	TRBJ2-6	-	-
TGCGCCAGCAGCTTGGCCCTGGGGACAGGCCGTAATGAAAAACTGTTTTTT	CASSLALGTGRNEKLFF	TRBV5-1	TRBJ1-4	-	TRBD1
TGTGCCAGCAGTTTTTGGGACAGTAAAAACATTCAGTACTTC	CASSFWDSKNIQYF	TRBV28	TRBJ2-4	-	TRBD1
TGTGCCAGCAGCTTAGCGGGAGGGCTCTCCTACGAGCAGTACTTC	CASSLAGGLSYEQYF	TRBV7-6	TRBJ2-7	-	TRBD2
TGTGCCAGCAGTTTAAGGAAAGGGGCTAGAGACGAGCAGTACTTC	CASSLRKGARDEQYF	TRBV27	TRBJ2-7	-	-
TGTGCCAGCAGCTTGGAGGCTAGCGCGTACGAGCAGTACTTC	CASSLEASAYEQYF	TRBV5-4	TRBJ2-7	-	-
TGCGCCAGCACCCCTTTCCCCTCGCCCACAGATACGCAGTATTTT	CASTPFPSPTDTQYF	TRBV5-1	TRBJ2-3	-	-
TGTGCCAGCAGTGAGGGACTAGGGACTGAAGCTTTCTTT	CASSEGLGTEAFF	TRBV2	TRBJ1-1	-	-
TGTGCCAGCAGCCCATCGACACTTCAAGAGACCCAGTACTTC	CASSPSTLQETQYF	TRBV7-2	TRBJ2-5	-	-
TGTGCCAGCAGTTACATCAAGACCGGGGAGCTGTTTTTT	CASSYIKTGELFF	TRBV6-6	TRBJ2-2	-	-
TGCAGCATCAATAAGGGGCAGGGCCAAACCCAGTACTTC	CSINKGQGQTQYF	TRBV29-1	TRBJ2-5	-	-
TGTGCCTGGAGGCCACTAGCGGGGGCTGGGACCGGGGAGCTGTTTTTT	CAWRPLAGAGTGELFF	TRBV30	TRBJ2-2	-	TRBD2
TGTGCCAGCAGATATGAACGGGACACCTCCTACGAGCAGTACTTC	CASRYERDTSYEQYF	TRBV6-1	TRBJ2-7	-	-
TGTGCCTGGAGTGTCAAATGGGGAGCCAACGTCCTGACTTTC	CAWSVKWGANVLTF	TRBV30	TRBJ2-6	few	-
TGCGCCAGCAGCTTTCAGGGTCCGCGGAAAACTGTTTTT	CASSFQGPRKTVF	TRBV5-1	TRBJ1-4	-	-
TGTGCCAGCAGAGGGGTGGCAGCCGAAAATGAAAAACTGTTTTTT	CASRGVAAENEKLFF	TRBV27	TRBJ1-4	-	-
TGCGCCAGCAGCTTAGTCCGGGGCGGCCGAGACAGGATGAACACTGAAGCTTTCTTT	CASSLVRGGRDRMNTEAFF	TRBV4-1	TRBJ1-1	-	-
TGTGCCAGCAGAAATTCCGGGACAGCAGGTAACAATGAGCAGTTCTTC	CASRNSGTAGNNEQFF	TRBV28	TRBJ2-1	-	TRBD1
TGTGCCAGCAGCAAGGGACTTAACACCGGGGAGCTGTTTTTT	CASSKGLNTGELFF	TRBV7-2	TRBJ2-2	-	-
TGCAGCGCTGAAAAAGAGACCCAGTACTTC	CSAEKETQYF	TRBV29-1	TRBJ2-5	-	-
TGTGCCAGCAGCCCTAACTTAGACAATGAGCAGTTCTTC	CASSPNLDNEQFF	TRBV5-4	TRBJ2-1	-	-
TGTGCCAGCAGCTTAACAGGGAGGCAAGAGACCCAGTACTTC	CASSLTGRQETQYF	TRBV5-5	TRBJ2-5	-	-
TGTGCCAGCAGCGGGACTAGCGGGAGCCCTAGTGAGCAGTTCTTC	CASSGTSGSPSEQFF	TRBV9	TRBJ2-1	-	TRBD2
TGTGCCAGCAGCTTAGTGCAGGGGGACCCAGGCAATCAGCCCCAGCATTTT	CASSLVQGDPGNQPQHF	TRBV7-8	TRBJ1-5	-	TRBD1
TGTGCCTGGAGCCAAGGGACATTTATGAACACTGAAGCTTTCTTT	CAWSQGTFMNTEAFF	TRBV30	TRBJ1-1	-	-
TGTGCCAGCAGCGTAGCTACCCTCCGGGAGGCCAAGGCCCGAAACACCGGGGAGCTGTTTTTT	CASSVATLREAKARNTGELFF	TRBV9	TRBJ2-2	-	TRBD2
TGTGCCAGCAGCTTTTCGAGACAGGGGTACGAGCAGTACTTC	CASSFSRQGYEQYF	TRBV5-6	TRBJ2-7	once	TRBD1
TGCAGCGGGGGGACTAGCGGGAGGAGCTACGAGCAGTACTTC	CSGGTSGRSYEQYF	TRBV29-1	TRBJ2-7	-	TRBD2
TGTGCCAGCAGCCAGCGACAGGGAGCTAACTATGGCTACACCTTC	CASSQRQGANYGYTF	TRBV14	TRBJ1-2	-	TRBD1
TGTGCCAGCAACTCCGGGACAGCAAATCAGCCCCAGCATTTT	CASNSGTANQPQHF	TRBV9	TRBJ1-5	-	TRBD1
TGTGCCAGCAGCTACAGGGGGCAGAATGAGCAGTTCTTC	CASSYRGQNEQFF	TRBV7-9	TRBJ2-1	-	TRBD1
TGTGCCAGCAGGGACAGCGACTATAATTCACCCCTCCACTTT	CASRDSDYNSPLHF	TRBV2	TRBJ1-6	-	-
TGCGCCAGCAGCTTGGAGGGGGAGAAGCAGTACTTC	CASSLEGEKQYF	TRBV5-1	TRBJ2-7	-	-
TGTGCCAGTAGTATCAGAAGGGCAGGGGCGACCGGCTACACCTTC	CASSIRRAGATGYTF	TRBV19	TRBJ1-2	-	-
TGTGCCAGCAGTTCAAATCCGGGACACCTCGGGGGGTTCTTC	CASSSNPGHLGGFF	TRBV28	TRBJ2-1	-	-
TGTGCCAGCAGCCTCACGACAGGGATGAATGAGCAGTTCTTC	CASSLTTGMNEQFF	TRBV28	TRBJ2-1	-	TRBD1